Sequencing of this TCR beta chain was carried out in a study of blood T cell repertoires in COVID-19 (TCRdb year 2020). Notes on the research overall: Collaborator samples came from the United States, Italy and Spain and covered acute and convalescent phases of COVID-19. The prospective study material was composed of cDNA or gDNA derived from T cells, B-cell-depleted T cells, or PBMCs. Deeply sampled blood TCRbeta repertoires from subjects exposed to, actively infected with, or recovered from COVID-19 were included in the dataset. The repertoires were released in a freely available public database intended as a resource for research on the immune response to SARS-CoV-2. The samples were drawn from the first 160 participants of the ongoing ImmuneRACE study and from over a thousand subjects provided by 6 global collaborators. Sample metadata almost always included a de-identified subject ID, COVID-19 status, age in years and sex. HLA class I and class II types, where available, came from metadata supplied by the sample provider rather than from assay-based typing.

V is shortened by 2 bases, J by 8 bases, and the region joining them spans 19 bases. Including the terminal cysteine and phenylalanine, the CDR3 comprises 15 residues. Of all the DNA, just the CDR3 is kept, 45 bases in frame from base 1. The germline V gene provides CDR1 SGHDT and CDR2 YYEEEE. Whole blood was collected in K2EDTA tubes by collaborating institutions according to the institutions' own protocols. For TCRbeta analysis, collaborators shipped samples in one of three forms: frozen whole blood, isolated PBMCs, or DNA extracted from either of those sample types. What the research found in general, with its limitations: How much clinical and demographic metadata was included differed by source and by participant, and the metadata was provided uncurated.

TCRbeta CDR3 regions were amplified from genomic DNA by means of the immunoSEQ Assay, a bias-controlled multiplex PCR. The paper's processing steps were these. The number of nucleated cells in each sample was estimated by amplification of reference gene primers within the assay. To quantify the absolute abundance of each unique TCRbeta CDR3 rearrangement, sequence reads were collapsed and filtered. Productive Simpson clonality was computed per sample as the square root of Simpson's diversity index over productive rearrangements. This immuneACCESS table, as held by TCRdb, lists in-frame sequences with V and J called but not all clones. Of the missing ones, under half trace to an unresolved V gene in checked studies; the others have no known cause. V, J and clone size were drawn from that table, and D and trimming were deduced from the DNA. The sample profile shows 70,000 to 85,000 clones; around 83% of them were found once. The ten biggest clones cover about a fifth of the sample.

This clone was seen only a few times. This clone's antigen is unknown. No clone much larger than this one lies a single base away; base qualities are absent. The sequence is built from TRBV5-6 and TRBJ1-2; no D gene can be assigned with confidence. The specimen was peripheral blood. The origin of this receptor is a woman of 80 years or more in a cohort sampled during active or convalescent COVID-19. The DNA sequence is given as TGTGCCAGCAGCTTCGGAGGGCCTTCAACTGGGGGCTACACCTTC. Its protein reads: CASSFGGPSTGGYTF.